This is a list of T cell receptor beta chains from one sample in a study of vaccination effects on CD4 cells after COVID-19. Assay: immunoSEQ multiplex PCR; the TCRdb copy retains only in-frame clones and omits some. The sample shows about 25,000 clones, around 70% of them seen only once. For these receptors, no antigen is known. The sequenced sample was CD4+ T cells from PBMCs cultured without peptide, obtained before COVID-19 vaccination. These receptor sequences come from a human donor who received a COVID-19 vaccine. CDR3s include the opening cysteine and the closing phenylalanine or tryptophan. D genes are given only for firm matches. The size entry is marked missing in some rows and otherwise reads once, few, many or a size class.

clone size: few
J gene: TRBJ1-1
D gene: -
V gene: TRBV9
CDR3 DNA: TGTGCCAGCAGCTGGGGGGACGGCACTGAAGCTTTCTTT
CDR3 protein: CASSWGDGTEAFF

clone size: -
J gene: TRBJ1-3
D gene: -
V gene: TRBV5-1
CDR3 DNA: TGCGCCAGCAGCTTGGAATCCTCTGGAAACACCATATATTTT
CDR3 protein: CASSLESSGNTIYF

clone size: -
J gene: TRBJ1-1
D gene: TRBD1
V gene: TRBV3-1/TRBV3-2
CDR3 DNA: TGTGCCAGCAGCCTCACCGGGACAGAGAACACTGAAGCTTTCTTT
CDR3 protein: CASSLTGTENTEAFF

clone size: -
J gene: TRBJ2-1
D gene: TRBD2
V gene: TRBV5-1
CDR3 DNA: TGCGCCAGCACCCTTGGACTAGCGGCATATAGCTCCTACAATGAGCAGTTCTTC
CDR3 protein: CASTLGLAAYSSYNEQFF

clone size: -
J gene: TRBJ1-1
D gene: TRBD1
V gene: TRBV27
CDR3 DNA: TGTGCCAGCAGTTGGACAGGGACGATGAACACTGAAGCTTTCTTT
CDR3 protein: CASSWTGTMNTEAFF

clone size: -
J gene: TRBJ1-5
D gene: -
V gene: TRBV7-2
CDR3 DNA: TGTGCCAGCAGCTTACGAGGGAATCAGCCCCAGCATTTT
CDR3 protein: CASSLRGNQPQHF

clone size: -
J gene: TRBJ1-1
D gene: -
V gene: TRBV4-3
CDR3 DNA: TGCGCCAGCAGCCAAGAGGGGGACACTGAAGCTTTCTTT
CDR3 protein: CASSQEGDTEAFF

clone size: -
J gene: TRBJ2-3
D gene: -
V gene: TRBV5-1
CDR3 DNA: TGCGCCAGCAGCGGGGAGTCGAGCACAGATACGCAGTATTTT
CDR3 protein: CASSGESSTDTQYF

clone size: few
J gene: TRBJ2-2
D gene: TRBD2
V gene: TRBV14
CDR3 DNA: TGTGCCAGCAGCCACCTAGCGGAGAACACCGGGGAGCTGTTTTTT
CDR3 protein: CASSHLAENTGELFF

clone size: -
J gene: TRBJ2-5
D gene: TRBD2
V gene: TRBV29-1
CDR3 DNA: TGCAGCGCCCTAAGACTACGGACTAGCGGGCAAGAGACCCAGTACTTC
CDR3 protein: CSALRLRTSGQETQYF

clone size: once
J gene: TRBJ2-7
D gene: -
V gene: TRBV3-1/TRBV3-2
CDR3 DNA: TGTGCCAGCAGCCAAGATCTATGGGCAGGGAGACCTCCTAACGAGCAGTACTTC
CDR3 protein: CASSQDLWAGRPPNEQYF

clone size: few
J gene: TRBJ1-1
D gene: -
V gene: TRBV30
CDR3 DNA: TGTGCCTGGAGCAGGAGGGGGACTGAAGCTTTCTTT
CDR3 protein: CAWSRRGTEAFF

clone size: few
J gene: TRBJ1-1
D gene: -
V gene: TRBV28
CDR3 DNA: TGTGCCAGCAGTTTATGGACCGCTTCTGAAGCTTTCTTT
CDR3 protein: CASSLWTASEAFF

clone size: -
J gene: TRBJ1-2
D gene: TRBD1
V gene: TRBV28
CDR3 DNA: TGTGCCAGCAGTTACACTGACAGGGGGCTACGAGCTAGGACCTTC
CDR3 protein: CASSYTDRGLRARTF

clone size: -
J gene: TRBJ2-7
D gene: TRBD1
V gene: TRBV2
CDR3 DNA: TGTGCCAGCTCCAGGGGGGACCGGGACAGGGGTGACGAGCAGTACTTC
CDR3 protein: CASSRGDRDRGDEQYF

clone size: -
J gene: TRBJ1-2
D gene: -
V gene: TRBV30
CDR3 DNA: TGTGCCTGGAGTCGGTTCCGGCAGGGGTTGAACTACACCTTC
CDR3 protein: CAWSRFRQGLNYTF

clone size: -
J gene: TRBJ2-1
D gene: -
V gene: TRBV28
CDR3 DNA: TGTGCCAGCAGTTCTCTAGGCGGGGACTCCTACAATGAGCAGTTCTTC
CDR3 protein: CASSSLGGDSYNEQFF

clone size: -
J gene: TRBJ2-2
D gene: -
V gene: TRBV4-1
CDR3 DNA: TGCGCCAGCAGCCAAGAGGGACATGGTCGACCTAGCACCGGGGAGCTGTTTTTT
CDR3 protein: CASSQEGHGRPSTGELFF

clone size: -
J gene: TRBJ2-5
D gene: TRBD2
V gene: TRBV15
CDR3 DNA: TGTGCCACCAGCAGGGAGGCCAGCGGGGGTCAAGAGACCCAGTACTTC
CDR3 protein: CATSREASGGQETQYF

clone size: few
J gene: TRBJ2-7
D gene: TRBD1
V gene: TRBV2
CDR3 DNA: TGTGCCAGCAGTCTCTCCAGGGGGCCCAACGAGCAGTACTTC
CDR3 protein: CASSLSRGPNEQYF

clone size: -
J gene: TRBJ1-5
D gene: -
V gene: TRBV30
CDR3 DNA: TGTGCCTGGAGTAAGGGCAGGGCCTCTCGCCAGCCCCAGCATTTT
CDR3 protein: CAWSKGRASRQPQHF

clone size: -
J gene: TRBJ1-5
D gene: -
V gene: TRBV6-5
CDR3 DNA: TGTGCCAGCAGAATAAACGACAATCAGCCCCAGCATTTT
CDR3 protein: CASRINDNQPQHF

clone size: few
J gene: TRBJ2-1
D gene: TRBD1
V gene: TRBV5-4
CDR3 DNA: TGTGCCAGCAGCCACCTCGACAGGGGGGCTTACAATGAGCAGTTCTTC
CDR3 protein: CASSHLDRGAYNEQFF

clone size: -
J gene: TRBJ1-4
D gene: -
V gene: TRBV30
CDR3 DNA: TGTGCCTGGAGCCTGGGACTCTCCTCGGGAAAACTGTTTTTT
CDR3 protein: CAWSLGLSSGKLFF

clone size: -
J gene: TRBJ1-2
D gene: -
V gene: TRBV5-5
CDR3 DNA: TGTGCCAGCAGCCCCGTACGGGGGCTTACTGGCGGCTACACCTTC
CDR3 protein: CASSPVRGLTGGYTF

clone size: few
J gene: TRBJ1-6
D gene: TRBD1
V gene: TRBV7-2
CDR3 DNA: TGTGCCAGCAGCTTAAGGGCAGGGGGTAATTCACCCCTCCACTTT
CDR3 protein: CASSLRAGGNSPLHF

clone size: -
J gene: TRBJ2-1
D gene: -
V gene: TRBV5-1
CDR3 DNA: TGCGCCAGCAGCTGGAGTGTCGGACCGAGCTACAATGAGCAGTTCTTC
CDR3 protein: CASSWSVGPSYNEQFF

clone size: few
J gene: TRBJ2-7
D gene: -
V gene: TRBV19
CDR3 DNA: TGTGCCAGTAGTGCTTTCGGCGGGTTAGGGTTCGAGCAGTACTTC
CDR3 protein: CASSAFGGLGFEQYF

clone size: -
J gene: TRBJ2-3
D gene: TRBD1
V gene: TRBV7-2
CDR3 DNA: TGTGCCAGCAGCTTCGGGACAGACCTAGTATACACAGATACGCAGTATTTT
CDR3 protein: CASSFGTDLVYTDTQYF

clone size: -
J gene: TRBJ2-7
D gene: -
V gene: TRBV6-5
CDR3 DNA: TGTGCCAGCTTGAAGGGGAGCTCCTACGAGCAGTACTTC
CDR3 protein: CASLKGSSYEQYF

clone size: -
J gene: TRBJ2-3
D gene: TRBD2
V gene: TRBV4-3
CDR3 DNA: TGCGCCAGCAGCCCGGGACTAGCGGGGGGGGTTAGCACAGATACGCAGTATTTT
CDR3 protein: CASSPGLAGGVSTDTQYF

clone size: -
J gene: TRBJ2-6
D gene: -
V gene: TRBV30
CDR3 DNA: TGTGCCTGGACCCAAGGGGGCGGGACAGCTGGGGCCAACGTCCTGACTTTC
CDR3 protein: CAWTQGGGTAGANVLTF

clone size: -
J gene: TRBJ2-7
D gene: -
V gene: TRBV24-1
CDR3 DNA: TGTGCCACCAGTGATTCCTCTTCCTCGTACGAGCAGTACTTC
CDR3 protein: CATSDSSSSYEQYF

clone size: -
J gene: TRBJ2-3
D gene: TRBD1
V gene: TRBV19
CDR3 DNA: TGTGCCAGTAGTATATACGGACAGGGCGGGACAGATACGCAGTATTTT
CDR3 protein: CASSIYGQGGTDTQYF

clone size: -
J gene: TRBJ2-1
D gene: TRBD2
V gene: TRBV27
CDR3 DNA: TGTGCCAGCAGTTTATCAGGGACTAGGATCTACAATGAGCAGTTCTTC
CDR3 protein: CASSLSGTRIYNEQFF

clone size: -
J gene: TRBJ2-1
D gene: -
V gene: TRBV27
CDR3 DNA: TGTGCCAGCAGTTTAGGAATGGACGGCTACAATGAGCAGTTCTTC
CDR3 protein: CASSLGMDGYNEQFF

clone size: -
J gene: TRBJ2-6
D gene: TRBD1
V gene: TRBV30
CDR3 DNA: TGTGCCTGGAGTCCCCTCGACAGGGCCCCTACGGGGGCCAACGTCCTGACTTTC
CDR3 protein: CAWSPLDRAPTGANVLTF

clone size: -
J gene: TRBJ1-5
D gene: TRBD1
V gene: TRBV27
CDR3 DNA: TGTGCCAGCAGTATACAGGGGGCCGGGGGACAGCCCCAGCATTTT
CDR3 protein: CASSIQGAGGQPQHF

clone size: once
J gene: TRBJ2-1
D gene: -
V gene: TRBV9
CDR3 DNA: TGTGCCAGCAGCTCAGAGGGGGGCTCATGGAATGAGCAGTTCTTC
CDR3 protein: CASSSEGGSWNEQFF

clone size: -
J gene: TRBJ2-5
D gene: -
V gene: TRBV29-1
CDR3 DNA: TGCAGCGTAAGGAGGAGGTTAGGGGAGACCCAGTACTTC
CDR3 protein: CSVRRRLGETQYF